The 25 T cell receptor beta chains below were found in one sample sequenced in a study of blood T cell repertoires in COVID-19. The method was immunoSEQ multiplex PCR; TCRdb's version includes in-frame clones alone and lacks a portion of them. Of 90,000 to 120,000 clones listed, 84% are singletons. The specimen sequenced was peripheral blood. The origin of the receptors is a man between 60 and 70 years old with acute or convalescent COVID-19.

The V gene is TRBV10-2, the J gene TRBJ2-7, with unresolved D. The CDR3 contains 14 residues. V dropped 3 bases and J dropped 0 bases, with 9 bases sitting between them. Germline assignment: CDR1 WSHSY and CDR2 SAAADI. CDR3 in amino acids: CASSDWQSSYEQYF. CDR3 nucleotides: TGCGCCAGCAGTGATTGGCAGTCCTCCTACGAGCAGTACTTC.

CDR3 in DNA: TGTGCCAGCAGCGGACAGGGGGAGAACACTGAAGCTTTCTTT. This encodes CASSGQGENTEAFF. The V call is TRBV25-1, the J call TRBJ1-1; 10 bases line up with TRBD1. The J segment lost 1 base and the V segment lost 6 bases, leaving 2 bases of the junction unmatched. The CDR3 extends over 14 amino acids. The germline V gene has CDR1 MGHDK and CDR2 SYGVNS.

The CDR3 spells CASSLRRPSQETQYF. In DNA form, the CDR3 reads TGCGCCAGCAGCTTGCGCAGGCCTTCACAAGAGACCCAGTACTTC. V gene TRBV5-1 combines with J gene TRBJ2-5, with D unresolved. The CDR3 extends over 15 amino acids. CDR1 SGHRS and CDR2 YFSETQ come from the germline V gene. Trimming shortened V by 1 base and J by 2 bases, and 12 bases separated the two germline ends.

The V and J genes are TRBV11-3 and TRBJ1-2, with 7 bases matching TRBD1. Germline-derived CDR1 and CDR2 are SGHNT and YENEEA. The junction had 8 bases not matched to a gene; V was cut back by 1 base and J by 3 bases. The CDR3 length is 16 residues. The CDR3 spells CASSLANGRGDYGYTF. As DNA, the CDR3 is TGTGCCAGCAGCTTAGCTAATGGCAGGGGGGACTATGGCTACACCTTC.

This clone was observed a single time. The same CDR3 also results from other DNA sequences found in this sample. The chain links TRBV30 to TRBJ2-2; a possible D gene is TRBD2 (5 bases). With 2 bases removed from V and 1 base from J, the gap between germline ends came to 5 bases. CDR1 and CDR2 (germline): GTSNPN, SVGIG (reference sequence). The CDR3 totals 13 residues. In DNA form, the CDR3 reads TGTGCCTGGAGTCGGGGGAACACCGGGGAGCTGTTTTTT. Translating gives CAWSRGNTGELFF. Using reference TRBV30 and TRBJ2-2 for the parts outside the CDR3, the full variable domain is SQTIHQWPATLVQPVGSPLSLECTVEGTSNPNLYWYRQAAGRGLQLLFYSVGIGQISSEVPQNLSASRPQDRQFILSSKKLLLSDSGFYLCAWSRGNTGELFFGEGSRLTVL.

The rearrangement uses TRBV2 and TRBJ1-2; tentative D call: TRBD1 (6 bases). CDR1 and CDR2 (germline): SNHLY, FYNNEI. There are 14 residues in the CDR3. With 6 bases removed from V and 3 bases from J, the gap between germline ends came to 14 bases. CDR3 DNA: TGTGCCAGCAGCGAACAGGGTCCGGACTATGGCTACACCTTC. Its protein is CASSEQGPDYGYTF.

The V call is TRBV3-1 (or the pseudogene TRBV3-2), the J call TRBJ1-3; D not resolved. CDR1 is LGHDT and CDR2 is YNNKEL in the germline V gene (reference sequence). The CDR3 extends over 17 amino acids. V shed 0 bases and J shed 0 bases, with 12 bases lying between them. The CDR3 sequence: CASSQDQVDGSGNTIYF. The CDR3 DNA follows: TGTGCCAGCAGCCAAGATCAGGTCGACGGCTCTGGAAACACCATATATTTT.

This rearrangement joins TRBV28 to TRBJ2-5; D is possibly TRBD1 (6 bases). Germline V gene data show CDR1 as MDHEN and CDR2 as SYDVKM. Trimming cost V 5 bases and J 4 bases, with 17 bases left between them. This CDR3 is 15 amino acids long. In DNA, the CDR3 is TGTGCCAGCAGTATCACAGGGTTTGGTGGAGAGACCCAGTACTTC. Its protein is CASSITGFGGETQYF.

The count of this clone is one. V is TRBV6-6 and J is TRBJ1-3; tentatively, D is TRBD1 (6 bases). The germline CDR1 and CDR2 sequences are MNHNY and SVGAGI (reference sequence). CDR3 size: 15 residues. Trimming removed 5 bases from V and 4 bases from J, with 15 bases in between. The CDR3: CASSLQGSFGNTIYF. In DNA, the CDR3 is TGTGCCAGCAGTCTTCAGGGGAGTTTCGGAAACACCATATATTTT.

This clone was observed a single time. This chain joins TRBV9 and TRBJ2-2; D is undetermined. CDR3 length: 14 amino acids. CDR1 and CDR2 (germline): SGDLS, YYNGEE. With 0 bases removed from V and 6 bases from J, the gap between germline ends came to 9 bases. CDR3 sequence: CASSVATLAGELFF. CDR3 DNA: TGTGCCAGCAGCGTAGCTACCCTGGCCGGGGAGCTGTTTTTT. Supplemented by reference TRBV9 and TRBJ2-2, the full variable domain reads DSGVTQTPKHLITATGQRVTLRCSPRSGDLSVYWYQQSLDQGLQFLIQYYNGEERAKGNILERFSAQQFPDLHSELNLSSLELGDSALYFCASSVATLAGELFFGEGSRLTVL.

V is TRBV27 and J is TRBJ1-4; a possible D gene is TRBD1 (6 bases). The CDR3 totals 16 residues. Trimming took off 0 bases at V and 3 bases at J, with 11 bases between the two ends. Germline V gives CDR1 MNHEY, CDR2 SMNVEV (reference sequence). The CDR3 sequence is CASSLSRTDSNEKLFF. The CDR3 DNA reads as TGTGCCAGCAGTTTATCCAGGACAGACTCTAATGAAAAACTGTTTTTT.

This chain links TRBV18 with TRBJ1-1; no clear D. The CDR3 contains 19 residues. The germline CDR1 and CDR2 sequences are KGHSH and LQKENI. V was shortened by 0 bases and J by 0 bases, with 20 bases between the two germline ends. The CDR3 region is CASSPPTGGRSGMNTEAFF. DNA of the CDR3: TGTGCCAGCTCACCACCGACTGGAGGCCGATCGGGGATGAACACTGAAGCTTTCTTT.

The rearrangement links TRBV9 to TRBJ2-5; 12 bases align to TRBD2. The CDR3 extends over 17 amino acids. Per germline, CDR1 SGDLS and CDR2 YYNGEE. V lost 2 bases to trimming and J lost 7 bases; unmatched junction nucleotides: 12. The CDR3 DNA reads as TGTGCCAGCAGCGTCCTCGGGCTAGCGGGAGGGCGAGGGACCCAGTACTTC. This translates into CASSVLGLAGGRGTQYF.

The chain carries TRBV10-2 and TRBJ2-3, with 11 positions matching TRBD2. The germline CDR1 and CDR2 sequences are WSHSY and SAAADI. The CDR3 is 17 residues long. V was clipped by 3 bases and J by 4 bases; unmatched bases: 9. CDR3 residues: CASSETSGRFVADTQYF. The CDR3 DNA is TGCGCCAGCAGTGAAACTAGCGGGAGATTTGTAGCAGATACGCAGTATTTT.

V usage is TRBV5-1 and J usage is TRBJ2-1, with 8 bases aligning to TRBD2. Losses at the gene ends were 4 bases for V and 6 bases for J; bases not matched to a gene: 9. Germline CDR1 SGHRS, CDR2 YFSETQ. The CDR3 is 15 residues long. In DNA form, the CDR3 reads TGCGCCAGCAGCCCTACCGGGACTAGTTTCAATGAGCAGTTCTTC. Translating gives CASSPTGTSFNEQFF.

This clone occurred a few times. CDR3: CASSLINRENEQYV. CDR3 coding DNA: TGTGCCAGCAGCTTGATCAACAGGGAGAACGAGCAGTACGTC. V usage is TRBV5-5 and J usage is TRBJ2-7; D may be TRBD1 (6 bases). V lost 1 base to trimming and J lost 5 bases, with 13 bases between them. Germline loops: CDR1 SGHKS, CDR2 YYEKEE (reference sequence). The CDR3 covers 14 residues.

This clone was observed a single time. This rearrangement joins TRBV28 to TRBJ1-1; no clear D gene. The CDR3 is 18 residues long. Trimming shortened V by 5 bases and J by 0 bases, and 22 bases separated the two germline ends. In germline, CDR1 is MDHEN, CDR2 SYDVKM. The CDR3 DNA reads TGTGCCAGCAGTCCCCCCGGCAGGTTGGGTGTTATGAACACTGAAGCTTTCTTT. Its protein product is CASSPPGRLGVMNTEAFF.

CDR3: CASGGQGENEQFF. The CDR3, as DNA: TGTGCCAGTGGGGGACAGGGAGAAAATGAGCAGTTCTTC. The chain couples TRBV19 to TRBJ2-1; 9 positions match TRBD1. The CDR3 is made up of 13 amino acids. Germline trimming cut 8 bases from V and 7 bases from J; bases unmatched to any gene: 6. Germline V lookup: CDR1 LNHDA, CDR2 SQIVND (reference sequence). Based on the CDR3 plus reference TRBV19 and TRBJ2-1, the full variable domain is DGGITQSPKYLFRKEGQNVTLSCEQNLNHDAMYWYRQDPGQGLRLIYYSQIVNDFQKGDIAEGYSVSREKKESFPLTVTSAQKNPTAFYLCASGGQGENEQFFGPGTRLTVL.

The chain is built from TRBV2 and TRBJ2-5; D gene ambiguous. CDR1 and CDR2 from the germline V gene are SNHLY and FYNNEI. The CDR3 runs to 16 residues. V was cut by 4 bases and J by 5 bases, with 20 bases left in between. In DNA, the CDR3 is TGTGCCAGCAGTGCTGTCTCTGTCTCCGGTTGGGAGACCCAGTACTTC. This encodes CASSAVSVSGWETQYF.

V and J are TRBV19 and TRBJ1-5, with 10 bases matching TRBD1. The CDR3 contains 15 residues. J was trimmed by 2 bases and V by 4 bases; bases with no gene match: 2. CDR1 is LNHDA, CDR2 SQIVND, per germline (reference sequence). The CDR3 region is CASSTGQGGNQPQHF. In DNA, the CDR3 is TGTGCCAGTAGTACCGGACAGGGGGGCAATCAGCCCCAGCATTTT.

The chain is built from TRBV2 and TRBJ1-1; D uncertain. The CDR3 runs to 13 residues. Trimming shortened V by 1 base and J by 1 base, and 4 bases separated the two germline ends. Per the germline V gene, CDR1 is SNHLY and CDR2 is FYNNEI. The CDR3 DNA reads as TGTGCCAGCAGTGAAGGTAGGAACACTGAAGCTTTCTTT. This sequence encodes CASSEGRNTEAFF.

This chain uses TRBV21-1 with TRBJ1-4. TRBV21-1 is flagged as a pseudogene. The CDR3 extends over 13 amino acids. The CDR3 here is CASSKRSGEKLFF. The CDR3 nucleotides read TGTGCCAGCAGCAAGAGGTCGGGTGAAAAACTGTTTTTT.

Only one count was recorded for this clone. The V gene is TRBV6-5, the J gene TRBJ2-7; 10 bases match TRBD1. The V gene end was trimmed by 6 bases and the J gene end by 6 bases; junction bases not matched to a gene: 5. CDR3 length: 13 residues. CDR1 and CDR2 from the germline V gene are MNHEY and SVGAGI. The CDR3: CASSRDRGPEQYF. The CDR3 DNA reads TGTGCCAGCAGCCGGGACAGGGGACCCGAGCAGTACTTC.

This rearrangement joins TRBV29-1 to TRBJ1-5; 7 bases align to TRBD1. Germline CDR1 and CDR2: SQVTM and ANQGSEA. V lost 7 bases and J lost 5; bases outside the gene matches: 5. The CDR3 is made up of 12 amino acids. CDR3 sequence: CSATGDHQPQHF. The DNA of the CDR3 is TGCAGCGCCACAGGGGACCATCAGCCCCAGCATTTT.

This chain uses TRBV5-1 with TRBJ1-1; weak D call: TRBD1 (6 bases). CDR1 and CDR2 (germline): SGHRS, YFSETQ. The V end was cut by 0 bases, the J end by 5 bases, with 11 bases between. This CDR3 comprises 14 residues. The CDR3 sequence is CASSLARGGTEAFF. The DNA for the CDR3 is TGCGCCAGCAGCTTGGCCAGGGGCGGGACTGAAGCTTTCTTT.